This TCR beta chain emerged from a study of blood T cells in healthy people across ages. J was trimmed by 2 bases and V by 8 bases; bases with no gene match: 4. This CDR3 region has 13 residues. The germline gives CDR1 MGHDK, CDR2 SYGVNS. This clonotype was picked up a small number of times. With a J-beta primer mix and a sample-barcoded 5' primer, a second PCR ran 7 to 11 cycles. MiXCR was run by TCRdb on the 5' RACE reads, yielding one entry per CDR3 protein. The data contain roughly 1,500,000 distinct CDR3 sequences, roughly 30% of them singletons. The sequence was obtained from a young woman in good health. Sequenced material: blood. The J gene is TRBJ2-3, the V gene TRBV25-1, with TRBD2 identical over 7 bases. This CDR3 is CASSTSATDTQYF. The CDR3 DNA reads TGTGCCAGCTCCACTAGCGCCACAGATACGCAGTATTTT.